Described below is a single T cell receptor (beta chain) sequence and its context. These data are taken from a study of blood T cell repertoires in COVID-19. On the study more broadly: Spain, Italy and the United States supplied samples that represented acute and convalescent COVID-19.

The CDR3 length is 15 residues. V gave up 6 bases and J gave up 3 bases; unmatched junction bases: 7. Per germline, CDR1 MNHEY and CDR2 SMNVEV (reference sequence). Sequencing was performed with immunoSEQ multiplex PCR; in TCRdb, only in-frame clones are kept and a portion is missing. The sample has 80,000 to 95,000 clones, 75% to 85% seen once. The TCR sequence derives from an elderly woman with acute or convalescent COVID-19. Specimen: peripheral blood. The rearrangement links TRBV27 to TRBJ2-3, with 9 nucleotides matching TRBD1. CDR3 amino acids: CASRATGGGTDTQYF. The DNA of the CDR3 is TGTGCCAGCAGGGCCACAGGGGGCGGGACAGATACGCAGTATTTT.